Each of the 26 T cell receptor beta chains below was sequenced from the same sample in a study of blood T cell repertoires in COVID-19. Sequencing was performed with immunoSEQ multiplex PCR; in TCRdb, only in-frame clones are kept and a portion is missing. Among more than 200,000 clones listed, 70% to 90% were seen once. Sequenced input: peripheral blood. These receptors were collected from a man aged 18 to 29 with active or convalescent COVID-19.

The rearrangement links TRBV4-3 to TRBJ1-3; D is unresolved. The germline V gene has CDR1 LGHNA and CDR2 YSLEER. Trimming removed 0 bases from V and 4 bases from J, with 4 bases in between. This CDR3 comprises 13 residues. The CDR3 here is CASSQDLGNTIYF. DNA of the CDR3: TGCGCCAGCAGCCAAGATCTAGGAAACACCATATATTTT.

Remarks on this clone: Other DNA sequences in the same sample also yield this CDR3. The genes are TRBV28 and TRBJ1-2; D is uncertain. Germline V CDR1 and CDR2: MDHEN, SYDVKM. The CDR3 runs 13 residues. Trimming left V 2 bases short and J 4 bases short, with 8 bases between. CDR3 bases: TGTGCCAGCAGTTTACTTGGCTCCTATGGCTACACCTTC. Encoded protein: CASSLLGSYGYTF.

In this sample, this clone turned up once. V is TRBV11-2 and J is TRBJ1-2, with 7 positions matching TRBD1. Germline values: CDR1 SGHAT, CDR2 FQNNGV. This CDR3 contains 11 residues. The ends lost 5 bases at V and 12 bases at J; junction bases unmatched: 6. The CDR3, as DNA: TGTGCCAGCAGCATAACAGGGGAGCACACCTTC. This sequence encodes CASSITGEHTF.

J is TRBJ1-2 and V is TRBV28, with a possible D match to TRBD1 (6 bases). This CDR3 region has 15 residues. Germline CDR1 reads MDHEN; CDR2 reads SYDVKM. V shed 6 bases and J shed 3 bases, with 17 bases lying between them. In DNA form, the CDR3 reads TGTGCCAGCAGCCGGGGGGGGGCCCCTGACTATGGCTACACCTTC. Translated, it gives CASSRGGAPDYGYTF.

V and J are TRBV6-2 or TRBV6-3 and TRBJ1-2, with a possible D match to TRBD1 (6 bases). Per the germline V gene, CDR1 is MNHEY and CDR2 is SVGEGT. The CDR3 is 15 amino acids. V was trimmed by 2 bases and J by 8 bases, leaving 18 bases between them. The CDR3 bases are TGTGCCAGCAGTTACGTTCCGGGACAAGCTGGAGGCTACACCTTC. This translates into CASSYVPGQAGGYTF.

Note on this clone: Other DNA sequences in this sample translate to the same CDR3. V and J are TRBV19 and TRBJ2-6, with D hard to call. Trimming took off 3 bases at V and 1 base at J, with 7 bases between the two ends. Looked up from germline, CDR1 is LNHDA and CDR2 is SQIVND (reference sequence). This CDR3 region has 15 residues. CDR3 in DNA: TGTGCCAGTAGTATTCTGGCATCTGGGGCCAACGTCCTGACTTTC. Translated, it gives CASSILASGANVLTF.

The rearrangement joins TRBV28 to TRBJ2-3; possible D gene TRBD2, 6 bases. Per the germline V gene, CDR1 is MDHEN and CDR2 is SYDVKM. The CDR3 covers 15 residues. The ends were cut back, 7 bases at V and 0 bases at J, with 14 bases in the middle. The CDR3 DNA is TGTGCCAGCAAAAAAGGGACTTTCAGCACAGATACGCAGTATTTT. Translating gives CASKKGTFSTDTQYF.

This rearrangement joins TRBV5-1 to TRBJ1-2; D not resolved. There are 13 residues in the CDR3. The V end was cut by 2 bases, the J end by 2 bases, with 7 bases between. Looked up from germline, CDR1 is SGHRS and CDR2 is YFSETQ. The CDR3 here is CASSFGLNYGYTF. CDR3 DNA: TGCGCCAGCAGCTTCGGACTAAACTATGGCTACACCTTC.

The DNA for the CDR3 is TGTGCCAGCAGCGACGGGACTACCTCCAGAGGGGTTGGGGCCAACGTCCTGACTTTC. As protein: CASSDGTTSRGVGANVLTF. The genes are TRBV9 and TRBJ2-6; TRBD2 matches at 7 bases. Germline CDR1 SGDLS, CDR2 YYNGEE. J was trimmed by 3 bases and V by 3 bases; bases with no gene match: 15. The CDR3 has 19 residues.

This chain links TRBV6-5 with TRBJ1-3; D not resolved. The CDR3 loop spans 11 amino acids. V shed 11 bases and J shed 7 bases, with 12 bases lying between them. Germline lookup yields CDR1 MNHEY and CDR2 SVGAGI. DNA for the CDR3: TGTGCCGCAGGTCTGGCGAACACCATATATTTT. Residues: CAAGLANTIYF.

The J gene is TRBJ1-1, the V gene TRBV7-9, with a possible D match to TRBD1 (6 bases). Per germline, CDR1 SEHNR and CDR2 FQNEAQ (reference sequence). The CDR3 runs 14 residues. Trimming stripped 2 bases from V and 2 bases from J, with 9 bases between. The CDR3 region has the DNA TGTGCCAGCAGCTTACAGGGGCGAAACACTGAAGCTTTCTTT. Encoded protein: CASSLQGRNTEAFF.

The rearrangement links TRBV2 to TRBJ2-7; TRBD2 matches 9 bases. Germline V gene data show CDR1 as SNHLY and CDR2 as FYNNEI. The CDR3 contains 14 residues. The junction had 1 base not matched to a gene; V was cut back by 1 base and J by 3 bases. The CDR3 DNA reads as TGTGCCAGCAGTGAAGGACTAGCGGTCTACGAGCAGTACTTC. As protein: CASSEGLAVYEQYF.

This clone was counted a single time. Its ends do not fully match the called genes, so a read error is possible. The rearrangement joins TRBV7-7 to TRBJ2-3; 9 bases map to TRBD1. This CDR3 region has 13 residues. Germline V CDR1 and CDR2: SSHAT, FNYEAQ (reference sequence). The chain's CDR3 is CASSFGTGDTQYF. In DNA, the CDR3 is TGTGCTAGCAGCTTCGGGACAGGGGATACGCAGTATTTT.

The chain uses TRBV7-6 and TRBJ2-5; 7 bases fit TRBD2. Germline CDR1 and CDR2: SGHVS and FNYEAQ. The CDR3 has 15 residues. V shed 1 base, J shed 5 bases, and the junction held 7 bases outside the gene matches. CDR3 loop: CASSLVTSSEETQYF. The CDR3 nucleotides read TGTGCCAGCAGCTTAGTGACTAGCTCTGAGGAGACCCAGTACTTC.

Concerning this clone: Distinct nucleotide sequences in the sample also encode this CDR3. The chain recombines TRBV9 with TRBJ1-5; D is perhaps TRBD1 (5 bases). Trimming removed 0 bases at V and 1 base at J, with 8 bases between. CDR3 length: 15 residues. Germline loops: CDR1 SGDLS, CDR2 YYNGEE. As DNA, the CDR3 is TGTGCCAGCAGCGTAGCGGCAGGGAGCAATCAGCCCCAGCATTTT. It specifies CASSVAAGSNQPQHF. Together with reference TRBV9 and TRBJ1-5, the CDR3 gives the full variable domain: DSGVTQTPKHLITATGQRVTLRCSPRSGDLSVYWYQQSLDQGLQFLIQYYNGEERAKGNILERFSAQQFPDLHSELNLSSLELGDSALYFCASSVAAGSNQPQHFGDGTRLSIL.

This chain connects TRBV4-3 to TRBJ1-5, with unresolved D. The CDR3 is 15 residues long. The V gene's germline CDR1 is LGHNA and CDR2 YSLEER. Trimming left V 1 base short and J 0 bases short, with 7 bases between. The CDR3 is CASSQARNSNQPQHF. The CDR3 bases are TGCGCCAGCAGCCAAGCCAGGAATAGCAATCAGCCCCAGCATTTT.

The chain recombines TRBV5-1 with TRBJ2-1, with 10 bases matching TRBD2. Germline CDR1 reads SGHRS; CDR2 reads YFSETQ. Unmatched junction bases numbered 1, after V lost 4 bases and J lost 0 bases. This CDR3 has 15 amino acids. This CDR3 reads CASSRTSGSYNEQFF. The CDR3 DNA sequence: TGCGCCAGCAGCCGGACTAGCGGCTCCTACAATGAGCAGTTCTTC.

The V gene is TRBV30, the J gene TRBJ1-5, with 7 bases aligning to TRBD1. The germline gives CDR1 GTSNPN, CDR2 SVGIG (reference sequence). J lost 0 bases, V lost 3 bases, and 11 bases had no gene match. The CDR3 length is 17 residues. The CDR3, as DNA: TGTGCCTGGAGCGACAGGGCGGTCCTCTATAGCAATCAGCCCCAGCATTTT. It codes for CAWSDRAVLYSNQPQHF. The whole variable domain, remainder taken from reference TRBV30 and TRBJ1-5, is SQTIHQWPATLVQPVGSPLSLECTVEGTSNPNLYWYRQAAGRGLQLLFYSVGIGQISSEVPQNLSASRPQDRQFILSSKKLLLSDSGFYLCAWSDRAVLYSNQPQHFGDGTRLSIL.

The chain couples TRBV27 to TRBJ1-5; D is unclear. Germline V gene sequence: CDR1 MNHEY, CDR2 SMNVEV (reference sequence). V was trimmed by 6 bases and J by 4 bases, leaving 19 bases between them. The CDR3 extends over 16 amino acids. The CDR3 sequence is CASREEGWGGNQPQHF. CDR3 nucleotide sequence: TGTGCCAGCAGGGAAGAGGGTTGGGGTGGGAATCAGCCCCAGCATTTT.

This clone appeared a single time. The chain uses TRBV4-2 and TRBJ1-3; D is possibly TRBD1 (6 bases). Trimming took off 4 bases at V and 8 bases at J, with 15 bases between the two ends. The CDR3 has 14 amino acids. In germline, CDR1 is LGHNA, CDR2 YNFKEQ. The DNA for the CDR3 is TGTGCCAGCAGCCCCCGGGGGGCATCGGACACCATATATTTT. Translating gives CASSPRGASDTIYF.

The chain has TRBV19 and TRBJ1-5; D uncertain. Deletions cut 5 bases from V and 4 bases from J, with 12 bases between. Germline V gene sequence: CDR1 LNHDA, CDR2 SQIVND (reference sequence). The CDR3 length is 14 residues. The CDR3 region is CASSAKRTNQPQHF. In DNA, the CDR3 is TGTGCCAGTAGTGCAAAACGGACTAATCAGCCCCAGCATTTT. Full variable domain (missing parts from reference TRBV19 and TRBJ1-5): DGGITQSPKYLFRKEGQNVTLSCEQNLNHDAMYWYRQDPGQGLRLIYYSQIVNDFQKGDIAEGYSVSREKKESFPLTVTSAQKNPTAFYLCASSAKRTNQPQHFGDGTRLSIL.

This CDR3 reads CASSLHNYEQYF. The CDR3 DNA reads TGTGCCAGCAGCTTACACAACTACGAGCAGTACTTC. V usage is TRBV12-3 or TRBV12-4 and J usage is TRBJ2-7; D is undetermined. This CDR3 has 12 amino acids. V was shortened by 6 bases and J by 3 bases, with 9 bases between the two germline ends.

The rearrangement uses TRBV11-1 and TRBJ2-5; 9 positions agree with TRBD2. The CDR3 runs to 16 residues. From germline, CDR1 is SGHAT and CDR2 FQDESV (reference sequence). V trimming: 4 bases; J trimming: 3 bases; junction bases outside the gene matches: 9. The CDR3 is CASSSRSGGYEETQYF. The CDR3 DNA reads as TGTGCCAGCAGCTCCCGGAGCGGGGGGTACGAAGAGACCCAGTACTTC.

The chain joins TRBV6-5 to TRBJ2-5; 7 nucleotides line up with TRBD2. Trimming removed 0 bases from V and 4 bases from J; junction bases left unmatched: 8. The CDR3 runs 16 residues. Germline V gene data show CDR1 as MNHEY and CDR2 as SVGAGI. CDR3 sequence: CASSYSLSGEGETQYF. CDR3 DNA sequence: TGTGCCAGCAGTTACTCACTAAGCGGGGAAGGAGAGACCCAGTACTTC.

The chain has TRBV7-3 and TRBJ2-3; 12 bases align to TRBD2. The CDR3 totals 17 residues. V was clipped by 2 bases and J by 0 bases; unmatched bases: 3. Germline CDR1 SGHTA, CDR2 FQGTGA. The CDR3 bases are TGTGCCAGCAGCTTAGGGCTAGCGGGAGGGAGCACAGATACGCAGTATTTT. Its translation: CASSLGLAGGSTDTQYF.

For this clone: This may stem from a read error, because a much larger clone lies one nucleotide away. The sample carries other DNA sequences with the same CDR3. The J gene is TRBJ1-2, the V gene TRBV7-2, with D maybe TRBD1 (6 bases). Per the germline V gene, CDR1 is SGHTA and CDR2 is FQGNSA. V lost 1 base and J 4 bases, leaving 7 bases between the germline ends. CDR3 size: 13 residues. CDR3 region: CASSLGGGYGYTF. DNA for the CDR3: TGTGCCAGCAGCTTAGGAGGGGGCTATGGCTACACCTTC.